The following is a T cell receptor (beta chain) sequence with its context. How the authors handled the data: Estimates of nucleated cell counts were drawn from the amplification of reference gene primers. Some clones are missing from TCRdb's copy, which holds only in-frame ones; the method was immunoSEQ multiplex PCR. The D gene and trimming were derived from the DNA, and the V and J assignments and clone size from that table. This sample has some 220,000 clones, with approximately 85% found just once. This record belongs to a study of blood T cell repertoires in COVID-19. Study-level background: Researchers got acute and convalescent COVID-19 samples from the United States, Italy and Spain. PBMCs, B-cell-depleted T cells, or T cells were the source of the cDNA or gDNA that made up the material.

Patients at the Seattle site were enrolled during active infection and followed longitudinally. V dropped 5 bases and J dropped 6 bases, with 19 bases sitting between them. The CDR3 length is 16 residues. CDR1 is MNHNY, CDR2 SVGAGI, per germline (reference sequence). The chain joins TRBV6-6 to TRBJ1-4; no clear D. The sequenced material came from peripheral blood. The sequence was collected from a woman aged 65 to 85 with COVID-19, enrolled during active disease. The CDR3 nucleotides are TGTGCCAGCAGTGGAGGACGGATGGGGTTGGATGAAAAACTGTTTTTT. It specifies CASSGGRMGLDEKLFF.